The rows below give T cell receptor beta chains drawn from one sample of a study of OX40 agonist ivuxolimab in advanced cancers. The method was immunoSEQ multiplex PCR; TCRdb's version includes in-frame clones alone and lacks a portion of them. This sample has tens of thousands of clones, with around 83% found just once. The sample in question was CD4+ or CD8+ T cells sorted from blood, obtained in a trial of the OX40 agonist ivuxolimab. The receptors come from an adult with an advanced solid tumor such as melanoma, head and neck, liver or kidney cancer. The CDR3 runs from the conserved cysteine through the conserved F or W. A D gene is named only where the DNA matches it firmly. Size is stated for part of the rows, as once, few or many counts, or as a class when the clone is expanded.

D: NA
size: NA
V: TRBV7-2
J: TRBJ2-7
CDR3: CASSLVESYGEQYF
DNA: TGTGCCAGCAGCTTAGTAGAATCCTATGGCGAGCAGTACTTC

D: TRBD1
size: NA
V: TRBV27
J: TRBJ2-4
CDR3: CASSSPTGNKNIQYF
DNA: TGTGCCAGCAGTTCTCCGACAGGGAACAAAAACATTCAGTACTTC

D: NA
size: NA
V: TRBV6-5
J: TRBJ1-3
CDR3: CASRTTSGNTIYF
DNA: TGTGCCAGCAGGACAACCTCTGGAAACACCATATATTTT

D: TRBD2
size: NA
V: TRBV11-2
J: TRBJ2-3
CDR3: CASSQSLLAGLSGDTQYF
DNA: TGTGCCAGCAGTCAATCCCTACTAGCGGGCTTGTCCGGGGATACGCAGTATTTT

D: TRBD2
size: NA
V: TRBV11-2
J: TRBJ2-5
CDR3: CASSRTSGGVETQYF
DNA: TGTGCCAGCAGCCGTACTAGCGGGGGGGTAGAGACCCAGTACTTC

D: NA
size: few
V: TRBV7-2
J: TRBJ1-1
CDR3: CASSRGFQGTEAFF
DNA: TGTGCCAGCAGCCGAGGGTTTCAGGGCACTGAAGCTTTCTTT

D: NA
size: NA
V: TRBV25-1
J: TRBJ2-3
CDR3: CASRAALGRGTDTQYF
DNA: TGTGCCAGCAGAGCTGCGTTGGGTAGGGGAACAGATACGCAGTATTTT

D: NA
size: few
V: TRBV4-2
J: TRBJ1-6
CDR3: CATLQDREGPLHF
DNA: TGTGCCACCCTTCAAGACCGGGAGGGGCCCCTCCACTTT

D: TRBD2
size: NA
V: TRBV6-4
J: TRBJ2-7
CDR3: CASSDGLAGANISYEQYF
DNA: TGTGCCAGCAGTGACGGACTAGCGGGGGCCAATATCTCCTACGAGCAGTACTTC

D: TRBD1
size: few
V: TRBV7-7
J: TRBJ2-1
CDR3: CASSTGQSSYNEQFF
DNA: TGTGCCAGCAGCACGGGACAGAGCTCCTACAATGAGCAGTTCTTC

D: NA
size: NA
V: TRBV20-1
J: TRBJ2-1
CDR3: CSARDLNEQFF
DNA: TGCAGTGCTAGAGATCTTAATGAGCAGTTCTTC

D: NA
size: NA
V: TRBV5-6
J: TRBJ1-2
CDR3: CASSSGGSPNYGYTF
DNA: TGTGCCAGCAGCTCGGGGGGCTCCCCTAACTATGGCTACACCTTC

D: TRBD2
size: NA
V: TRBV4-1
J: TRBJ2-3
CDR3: CASSQVSSGGTDTQYF
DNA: TGCGCCAGCAGCCAAGTTTCTAGCGGGGGCACAGATACGCAGTATTTT

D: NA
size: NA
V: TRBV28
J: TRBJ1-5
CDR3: CASSTGGFSSNQPQHF
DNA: TGTGCCAGCAGTACTGGGGGCTTCTCGAGCAATCAGCCCCAGCATTTT

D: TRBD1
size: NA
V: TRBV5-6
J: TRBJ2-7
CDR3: CASSLYDRVYEQYF
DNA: TGTGCCAGCAGCTTATACGACAGGGTCTACGAGCAGTACTTC

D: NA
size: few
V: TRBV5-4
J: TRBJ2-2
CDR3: CASSFKGIGGELFF
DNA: TGTGCCAGCAGCTTTAAGGGGATAGGCGGGGAGCTGTTTTTT

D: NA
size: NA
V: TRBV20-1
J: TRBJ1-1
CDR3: CSAPQSTEAFF
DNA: TGCAGTGCTCCCCAATCCACTGAAGCTTTCTTT

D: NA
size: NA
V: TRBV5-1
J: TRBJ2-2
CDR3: CASSSDEVGSRELFF
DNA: TGCGCCAGCAGCTCGGACGAGGTCGGGTCCCGGGAGCTGTTTTTT

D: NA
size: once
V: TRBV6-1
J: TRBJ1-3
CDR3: CASSEQLGAGNTIYF
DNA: TGTGCCAGCAGTGAACAGTTAGGGGCTGGAAACACCATATATTTT

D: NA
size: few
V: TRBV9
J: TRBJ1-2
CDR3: CASTLTTARGYTF
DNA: TGTGCCAGCACCCTAACCACGGCAAGAGGCTACACCTTC

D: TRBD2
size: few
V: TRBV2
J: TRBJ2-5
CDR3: CASRAIAGGLETQYF
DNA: TGTGCCAGCAGAGCGATAGCGGGGGGGCTGGAGACCCAGTACTTC

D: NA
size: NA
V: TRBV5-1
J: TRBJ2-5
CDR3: CASSSQGEETQYF
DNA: TGCGCCAGCAGCAGCCAGGGCGAAGAGACCCAGTACTTC

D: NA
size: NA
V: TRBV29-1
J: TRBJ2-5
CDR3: CSVLSPDGQETQYF
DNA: TGCAGCGTACTGTCCCCGGATGGGCAAGAGACCCAGTACTTC

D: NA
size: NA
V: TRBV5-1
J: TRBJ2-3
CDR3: CASSFDGSTDTQYF
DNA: TGCGCCAGCAGCTTCGACGGAAGCACAGATACGCAGTATTTT

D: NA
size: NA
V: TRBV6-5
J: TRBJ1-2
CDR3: CASSYSSAGVCGYTF
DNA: TGTGCCAGCAGTTACTCTTCCGCAGGGGTCTGTGGCTACACCTTC

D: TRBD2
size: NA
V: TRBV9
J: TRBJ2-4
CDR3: CASSPRGGAGAKNIQYF
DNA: TGTGCCAGCAGCCCCCGGGGGGGGGCCGGGGCCAAAAACATTCAGTACTTC

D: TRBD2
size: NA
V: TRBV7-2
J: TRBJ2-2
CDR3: CASRRRLAGLNTGELFF
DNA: TGTGCCAGCAGACGTCGACTAGCGGGGCTGAACACCGGGGAGCTGTTTTTT

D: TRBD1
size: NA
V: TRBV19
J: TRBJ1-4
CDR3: CASSPLGPTGPDEKLFF
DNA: TGTGCCAGTAGTCCACTCGGCCCGACAGGGCCAGATGAAAAACTGTTTTTT

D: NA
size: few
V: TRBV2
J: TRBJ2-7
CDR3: CASSPEYEQYF
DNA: TGTGCCAGCAGTCCGGAGTACGAGCAGTACTTC

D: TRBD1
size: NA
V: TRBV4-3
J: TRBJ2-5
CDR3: CASSQDPDRALSKTQYF
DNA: TGCGCCAGCAGCCAAGATCCGGACAGGGCCCTTTCTAAGACCCAGTACTTC

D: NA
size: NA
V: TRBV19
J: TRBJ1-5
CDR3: CASSIETGGGYQPQHF
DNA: TGTGCCAGTAGTATAGAGACAGGCGGGGGGTATCAGCCCCAGCATTTT

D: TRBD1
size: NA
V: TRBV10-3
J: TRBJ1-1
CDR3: CAISEGDRGSTEAFF
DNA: TGTGCCATCAGTGAGGGGGACAGGGGAAGCACTGAAGCTTTCTTT

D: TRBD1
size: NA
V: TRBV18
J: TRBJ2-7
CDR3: CASSPPGQGSYEQYF
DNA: TGTGCCAGCTCACCGCCGGGACAGGGTTCCTACGAGCAGTACTTC

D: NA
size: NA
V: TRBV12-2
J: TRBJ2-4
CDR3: CASRLVNFRVAKNIQYF
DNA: TGTGCAAGTCGCTTAGTTAATTTTCGGGTAGCCAAAAACATTCAGTACTTC

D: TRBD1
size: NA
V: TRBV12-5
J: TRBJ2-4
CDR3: CASGLPTGTGGSLAKNIQYF
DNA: TGTGCTAGTGGTTTGCCCACCGGGACAGGGGGCTCCCTAGCCAAAAACATTCAGTACTTC

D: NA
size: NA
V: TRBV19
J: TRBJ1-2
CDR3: CASSLPLSYGYTF
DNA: TGTGCCAGTAGTCTTCCCCTTTCCTATGGCTACACCTTC

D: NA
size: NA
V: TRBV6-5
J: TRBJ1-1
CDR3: CASQEGPLNTEAFF
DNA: TGTGCCAGTCAGGAGGGGCCTCTGAACACTGAAGCTTTCTTT

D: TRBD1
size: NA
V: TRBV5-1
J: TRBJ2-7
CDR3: CASSGGPGQGSYEQYF
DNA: TGCGCCAGCAGCGGGGGGCCGGGACAGGGCTCCTACGAGCAGTACTTC

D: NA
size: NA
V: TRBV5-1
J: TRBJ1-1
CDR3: CASSRMGSVNTEAFF
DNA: TGCGCCAGCAGCCGCATGGGGTCGGTGAACACTGAAGCTTTCTTT

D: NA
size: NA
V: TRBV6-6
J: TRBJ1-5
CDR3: CASSGTGVSNQPQHF
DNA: TGTGCCAGCAGTGGGACGGGGGTAAGCAATCAGCCCCAGCATTTT

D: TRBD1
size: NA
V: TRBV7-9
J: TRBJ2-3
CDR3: CASSSTQQGAYTQYF
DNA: TGTGCCAGCAGCTCGACACAACAGGGGGCATATACGCAGTATTTT

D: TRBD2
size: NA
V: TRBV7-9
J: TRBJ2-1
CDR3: CASSPGGTSGLFF
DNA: TGTGCCAGCAGCCCCGGGGGGACTAGCGGGTTATTCTTC

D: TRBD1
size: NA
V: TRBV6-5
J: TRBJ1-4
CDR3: CASSYGDRASLGKLFF
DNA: TGTGCCAGCAGTTACGGGGACAGGGCTAGTCTCGGAAAACTGTTTTTT

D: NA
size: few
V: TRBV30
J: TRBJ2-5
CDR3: CAWSVQAGNQETQYF
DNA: TGTGCCTGGAGTGTACAGGCGGGAAACCAAGAGACCCAGTACTTC

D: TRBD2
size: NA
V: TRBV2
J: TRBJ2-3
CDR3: CVSRGGLASDTQYF
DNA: TGTGTCAGCAGAGGGGGACTAGCATCGGATACGCAGTATTTT

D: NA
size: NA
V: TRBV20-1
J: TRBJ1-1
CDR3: CSAPGVTEAFF
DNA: TGCAGTGCGCCCGGGGTAACTGAAGCTTTCTTT

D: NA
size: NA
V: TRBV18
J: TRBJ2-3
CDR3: CASSPGAQETDTQYF
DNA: TGTGCCAGCTCACCGGGGGCCCAGGAGACAGATACGCAGTATTTT

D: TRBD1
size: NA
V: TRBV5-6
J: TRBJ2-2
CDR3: CASSGTGGFTGELFF
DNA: TGTGCCAGCAGCGGGACAGGGGGCTTTACCGGGGAGCTGTTTTTT

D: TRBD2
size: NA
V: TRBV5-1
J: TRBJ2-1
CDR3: CASSPGTSGAYNEQFF
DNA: TGCGCCAGCAGCCCAGGGACTAGCGGGGCCTACAATGAGCAGTTCTTC

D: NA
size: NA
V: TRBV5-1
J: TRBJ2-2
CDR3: CASKSGANTGELFF
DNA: TGCGCCAGCAAGTCAGGGGCTAACACCGGGGAGCTGTTTTTT

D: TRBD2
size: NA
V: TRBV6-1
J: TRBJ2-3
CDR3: CASSDAGVSTDTQYF
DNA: TGTGCCAGCAGTGACGCGGGGGTAAGCACAGATACGCAGTATTTT

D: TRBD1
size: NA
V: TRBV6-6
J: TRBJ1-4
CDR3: CASREGAGEKLFF
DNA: TGTGCCAGTAGGGAGGGGGCAGGGGAAAAACTGTTTTTT

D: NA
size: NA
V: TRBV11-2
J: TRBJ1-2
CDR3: CASSLAQGRSYGYTF
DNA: TGTGCCAGCAGCTTAGCCCAGGGGCGTAGCTATGGCTACACCTTC

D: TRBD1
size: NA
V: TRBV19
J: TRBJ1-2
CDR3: CASSPAPGTGGYGYTF
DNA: TGTGCCAGTAGTCCCGCTCCCGGGACAGGGGGATATGGCTACACCTTC

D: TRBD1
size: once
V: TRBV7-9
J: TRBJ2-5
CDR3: CAVKRDSQETQYF
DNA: TGTGCCGTGAAGAGGGACAGCCAAGAGACCCAGTACTTC

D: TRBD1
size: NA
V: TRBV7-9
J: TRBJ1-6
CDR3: CASSYQGTGSSPLHF
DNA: TGTGCCAGCAGCTACCAGGGGACAGGGAGTTCACCCCTCCACTTT

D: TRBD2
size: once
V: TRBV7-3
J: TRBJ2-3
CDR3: CASSSGLAGVADTQYF
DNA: TGTGCCAGCAGCTCTGGACTAGCGGGAGTGGCAGATACGCAGTATTTT